This T cell receptor (beta chain) was obtained from a study of blood T cell repertoires in COVID-19. Study information: Samples representing acute and convalescent COVID-19 were sourced from the United States, Italy and Spain. The analysed material was cDNA or gDNA that came from T cells, B-cell-depleted T cells, or PBMCs.

For this clone: The germline gene is not matched at one end of the junction; a read error may be the cause. The same CDR3 also results from other DNA sequences found in this sample.

CDR1 is SGHTA, CDR2 FQGTGA, per germline. The CDR3 spans 13 residues. Original data processing: Reference gene primer amplification yielded estimated nucleated cell counts. Repertoires were generated with immunoSEQ multiplex PCR, while TCRdb's copy carries only in-frame clones and drops some. That table is the source of V, J and clone size, and D and trimming were worked out from the DNA. The sample carries around 110,000 clones, around four fifths recorded once. This sequence joins TRBV7-3 and TRBJ1-4; no reliable D call. Material: peripheral blood. This sequence was found in a man in his 70s with active or convalescent COVID-19. The CDR3 is CASSRTGGEKLFF. CDR3 DNA sequence: TGTGCTAGCAGCCGGACGGGAGGCGAAAAACTGTTTTTT. Looking up the rest from reference TRBV7-3 and TRBJ1-4 gives the full variable domain: GAGVSQTPSNKVTEKGKYVELRCDPISGHTALYWYRQSLGQGPEFLIYFQGTGAADDSGLPNDRFFAVRPEGSVSTLKIQRTERGDSAVYLCASSRTGGEKLFFGSGTQLSVL.